The 6 T cell receptor beta chains below all came from one sample that was sequenced in a study of T cells in Graves' hyperthyroidism and ophthalmopathy. RNA transcripts provided the source from which TCR beta CDR3 regions were amplified. In the first-round RT-PCR of the TCR CDR3, the HTBI primer set was used. TCRdb analysed the multiplex PCR reads with MiXCR anew, one entry per CDR3 protein. The sample has about 640,000 distinct CDR3 sequences; 40% to 55% are singletons. The specimen sequenced was peripheral blood or thyroid tissue (not recorded which). The receptors come from an adult man with Graves' disease, either hyperthyroidism or ophthalmopathy (not recorded which).

The CDR3 here is CAWTGVVSTEAFF. The CDR3 DNA reads TGTGCCTGGACAGGGGTTGTATCCACTGAAGCTTTCTTT. V and J are TRBV19 and TRBJ1-1; 9 nucleotides line up with TRBD1. Germline assignment: CDR1 LNHDA and CDR2 SQIVND (reference sequence). This CDR3 comprises 13 residues. The V and J ends lost 11 bases and 4 bases, in that order; junction bases with no gene match: 8. Looking up the rest from reference TRBV19 and TRBJ1-1 gives the full variable domain: DGGITQSPKYLFRKEGQNVTLSCEQNLNHDAMYWYRQDPGQGLRLIYYSQIVNDFQKGDIAEGYSVSREKKESFPLTVTSAQKNPTAFYLCAWTGVVSTEAFFGQGTRLTVV.

The V and J genes are TRBV15 and TRBJ1-3; 7 bases line up with TRBD1. V lost 5 bases and J lost 0; bases outside the gene matches: 4. The CDR3 spans 15 residues. Germline values: CDR1 LNHNV, CDR2 YYDKDF (reference sequence). The CDR3 sequence is CATSAGTASGNTIYF. CDR3 sequence (DNA): TGTGCCACCAGCGCCGGGACAGCCTCTGGAAACACCATATATTTT.

This rearrangement joins TRBV14 to TRBJ2-5; 15 positions match TRBD2. Germline CDR1 reads SGHDN; CDR2 reads FVKESK. With V trimmed by 2 bases and J by 5 bases, 6 bases remained unmatched. The CDR3 consists of 17 residues. In nucleotides, the CDR3 is TGTGCCAGCAGCCAACGAGGACTAGCGGGAGGGCCTGAGACCCAGTACTTC. The encoded protein is CASSQRGLAGGPETQYF.

This clonotype was counted at least ten times. The rearrangement uses TRBV10-3 and TRBJ1-6; 9 nucleotides line up with TRBD1. CDR3 length: 13 amino acids. Germline V gives CDR1 ENHRY, CDR2 SYGVKD. V lost 10 bases to trimming and J lost 8 bases; unmatched junction nucleotides: 6. CDR3 region: CASRDREDSPLHF. CDR3 bases: TGTGCCAGTCGGGACAGGGAGGATTCACCCCTCCACTTT.

The chain has TRBV10-2 and TRBJ1-4; unclear D gene. This CDR3 has 14 amino acids. Germline CDR1 reads WSHSY; CDR2 reads SAAADI. The V and J ends lost 0 bases and 5 bases respectively, with 7 bases between them. The CDR3, as DNA: TGCGCCAGCAGTGAGTCAGGGCTCAATGAAAAACTGTTTTTT. It translates to CASSESGLNEKLFF.

This clonotype occurred many times. The CDR3 DNA sequence: TGTGCCAGCAGGGAAAGACAGGCGACGGTCCCCTACGAGCAGTACTTC. Residues: CASRERQATVPYEQYF. This rearrangement joins TRBV7-6 to TRBJ2-7; a possible D gene is TRBD1 (6 bases). The length of the CDR3 is 16 residues. The germline CDR1 and CDR2 sequences are SGHVS and FNYEAQ. V lost 6 bases to trimming and J lost 2 bases, with 20 bases between them.